Below, one TCR beta chain is given with its context. The data stem from a study of blood T cell repertoires in COVID-19. Seattle patients were enrolled while actively infected and followed longitudinally. Here immunoSEQ multiplex PCR was the method, and the copy in TCRdb shows in-frame clones only, minus some. The profile shows under 110,000 clones, around 80% of them singletons. Source material: peripheral blood. The sequence was collected from an elderly man with COVID-19, enrolled during active disease.

The CDR3 DNA reads as TGTGCCAGCAGCAACCCACAGGGGAAAGAGACCCAGTACTTC. Translated, it gives CASSNPQGKETQYF. The chain is built from TRBV21-1 and TRBJ2-5; the DNA was not used to check the table's D call, TRBD1. TRBV21-1 is shown as a pseudogene. The CDR3 covers 14 residues.